This T cell receptor (beta chain) was recorded in a study of identical twins. On this clonotype itself: Antigen unknown.

General study results and limits: Cross-sectional statistics underpinned the conclusions; the same donors were not followed.

MiXCR, run by TCRdb on the 5' RACE reads, gives a single entry per CDR3 protein. Here the sample spans about 700,000 distinct CDR3 sequences, around 6% being singletons. The CDR3 sequence is 16 residues long. From germline, CDR1 is SSHAT and CDR2 FNYEAQ (reference sequence). With 5 bases removed from V and 5 bases from J, the gap between germline ends came to 18 bases. V and J are TRBV7-7 and TRBJ2-2; perhaps TRBD1 as D (5 bases). The specimen sequenced was naive T cells sorted from blood. This sequence was found in a man between 18 and 29 years old in good health. The CDR3 nucleotides read TGTGCCAGCAGCCCAGCGACAGTCGGACCTACCGGGGAGCTGTTTTTT. Translation: CASSPATVGPTGELFF.